This T cell receptor (beta chain) was captured in a study of T cell responses to AZD1222 COVID-19 vaccine. Looking at the study overall: Second-dose intervals near 4 or 12 weeks were combined. Points from the study as a whole: The donor group comprised mostly white British people and more females; the analysis possibly underestimated clonal diversity. Unmutated variant regions reportedly attract nearly half of all spike-specific TCRs.

Concerning this clone itself: Its antigen is as yet unknown.

This table comes from immunoSEQ multiplex PCR, and its TCRdb copy is limited to in-frame clones, with some not included. The sample consists of about 140,000 clones, approximately 92% of them appearing once. The sample consisted of peripheral blood, taken on day 0 of AZD1222 vaccination. The source of this sequence is an adult in good health.

The CDR3 coding sequence is TGTGCCAGCAGTTTATGGCGGGACGAGAACACCGGGGAGCTGTTTTTT. Protein product: CASSLWRDENTGELFF. The V call is TRBV28, the J call TRBJ2-2; D perhaps matches TRBD2 (6 bases). CDR3 length: 16 amino acids. Germline V CDR1 and CDR2: MDHEN, SYDVKM. V was cut by 0 bases and J by 1 base, with 9 bases left in between.